This T cell receptor (beta chain) appears in the sequencing data of a study of neurological immune-mediated disorders. General study findings and limits: None of the CDR3 amino acid sequences of expanded clones recurred across subjects, suggesting private repertoires in all groups.

The time point: longitudinal time-point 1 (baseline). This clonotype was recorded at least ten times. Its antigen is as yet unknown. With 10-nucleotide random UMIs, 5'RACE was used to make the cDNA. TCRdb reprocessed the 5' RACE reads via MiXCR and lists one record per CDR3 protein. Among under 90,000 distinct CDR3 sequences listed, around 9.6% were seen once. Germline V gives CDR1 SGHNT, CDR2 YYREEE (reference sequence). This CDR3 is built from 14 residues. V was shortened by 5 bases and J by 4 bases, with 15 bases between the two germline ends. Sequences were obtained from PBMCs. This receptor was obtained from a man aged 30 to 39 in good health. The gene calls are TRBV5-4 and TRBJ2-5; D could derive from TRBD1 or TRBD2 (5 bases each). CDR3 DNA sequence: TGTGCCAGCAGTCGGGGCTCAACCCCAGAGACCCAGTACTTC. Translated: CASSRGSTPETQYF.